This TCR beta chain is from a study of blood T cells in healthy people across ages. The CDR3 runs 12 residues. Turning to this clonotype: At one end the junction does not follow the germline gene, possibly because of a read error.

Alongside a J-beta primer mix, a sample-barcoded 5' primer served in a second PCR lasting 7 to 11 cycles. Sequencing recovered at least 3 million CDR3-containing paired-end reads from each sample. TCRdb analysed the 5' RACE reads with MiXCR anew, one entry per CDR3 protein. Of approximately 850,000 distinct CDR3 sequences listed, 58% were seen once; the top ten hold roughly 22%. This TCR derives from a man aged 25-45 years in good health. This rearrangement joins TRBV12-3 or TRBV12-4 to TRBJ1-1, with 7 bases aligning to TRBD1. Input material: blood. Here the CDR3 DNA reads TGTGCCAGCAGTACCTTGAGACAGGGAACTTTATTT. Amino acid sequence: CASSTLRQGTLF.